What follows is one TCR beta chain and its context. Its specific antigen is unknown. There are no base qualities to consult, and no much larger clone falls within one base. Each collaborating institution followed its own protocols to collect whole blood in K2EDTA tubes. For TCRbeta analysis, collaborators shipped samples in one of three forms: frozen whole blood, isolated PBMCs, or DNA extracted from either of those sample types. These data originate in a study of blood T cell repertoires in COVID-19 (dated by TCRdb to about 2020). Broadly, across the study: Samples covering the acute and convalescent phases of COVID-19 were provided by collaborators in the United States, Italy and Spain. A freely available public database, intended as a resource for researchers studying the immune response to SARS-CoV-2, is where the repertoires were released. A de-identified subject ID, COVID-19 status, age in years and sex were almost always included in the sample metadata. Subjects who had been exposed to COVID-19, were actively infected with it, or had recovered from it provided the deeply sampled blood TCRbeta repertoires that made up the dataset. Where available, HLA class I and class II types were taken from metadata supplied by the sample provider and were not determined by assay-based typing. The samples were drawn from the first 160 participants of the ongoing ImmuneRACE study and from over a thousand subjects provided by 6 global collaborators. The prospective study material was composed of cDNA or gDNA derived from T cells, B-cell-depleted T cells, or PBMCs.

The study at large found these results: Clinical and demographic metadata were provided uncurated, with the amount varying by source and participant.

TCRbeta CDR3 regions were amplified from genomic DNA by means of the immunoSEQ Assay, a bias-controlled multiplex PCR. For the original study's pipeline: Within the assay, amplification of reference gene primers was used to estimate how many nucleated cells each sample contained. To quantify the absolute abundance of each unique TCRbeta CDR3 rearrangement, sequence reads were collapsed and filtered. For each sample, productive Simpson clonality was calculated by taking the square root of Simpson's diversity index across productive rearrangements. In TCRdb, the immuneACCESS table is reduced to in-frame sequences with V and J assigned. These tables do not hold every clone; where another copy was compared, an unresolved V gene accounts for under half, and the others remain unexplained. Clone size and the V and J calls come from that table; the DNA yielded D and trimming. For this sample the table gives 45,000 to 65,000 clones, of which around 84% were detected only once. The biggest ten clones account for 3.5% to 5% of the sample.

This sequence originates from a man at least 80 years old with active COVID-19. The material sequenced was peripheral blood.

The bases are TGTGCCAGCAGCTTAGGGGTACTAGCGGGAGTGGCAGATACGCAGTATTTT. Translated, it reads CASSLGVLAGVADTQYF. The sequence links TRBV7-9 to TRBJ2-3; TRBD2 matches 11 bases in the middle. The CDR3 measures 17 amino acids from cysteine to phenylalanine. The sequence is cut down to CDR3 DNA, 51 bases in frame from base 1. The germline V gene encodes CDR1 SEHNR and CDR2 FQNEAQ (reference sequence). Ends trimmed: V by 1 base, J by 4 bases; bases unmatched to a gene: 7.